The 23 T cell receptor beta chains below come from one sample, sequenced in a study of neurological immune-mediated disorders. Using its own MiXCR run on the 5' RACE reads, TCRdb lists one record per CDR3 protein. The sample consists of 55,000 to 75,000 distinct CDR3 sequences, approximately 5.3% of them appearing once. Specimen: PBMCs. The receptors shown here come from a human donor with multiple sclerosis. The donor label of this sample is uncertain.

This clonotype has ten or more counts. The rearrangement links TRBV5-1 to TRBJ2-7; TRBD2 matches at 12 bases. The CDR3 has 15 amino acids. Germline values: CDR1 SGHRS, CDR2 YFSETQ. The V gene end was trimmed by 2 bases and the J gene end by 2 bases; junction bases not matched to a gene: 2. In DNA, the CDR3 is TGCGCCAGCAGCTTCAGGACTAGCGGGGCCTACGAGCAGTACTTC. Its protein is CASSFRTSGAYEQYF.

This clonotype was detected ten times or more. The chain has TRBV20-1 and TRBJ1-5, with D perhaps matching TRBD1 (6 bases). This CDR3 spans 17 amino acids. CDR1 DFQATT and CDR2 SNEGSKA come from the germline V gene (reference sequence). CDR3 in amino acids: CRDPPIARDKGNQPQHF. The CDR3 DNA reads TGCAGGGATCCACCGATTGCCAGGGACAAGGGCAATCAGCCCCAGCATTTT.

In its sample, this clonotype was seen many times. The chain uses TRBV11-2 and TRBJ2-7; possible D gene TRBD1, 5 bases. The germline V and J ends were trimmed by 6 bases and 5 bases, with 14 bases remaining between them. CDR3 size: 13 residues. CDR1 and CDR2 from the germline V gene are SGHAT and FQNNGV. DNA for the CDR3: TGTGCCAGCAGTTTAACCAGGGTCCACGAGCAGTACTTC. It specifies CASSLTRVHEQYF.

The chain uses TRBV5-4 and TRBJ1-1; D may be TRBD1 (5 bases). Trimming shortened V by 2 bases and J by 2 bases, and 7 bases separated the two germline ends. The CDR3 sequence is 13 residues long. Germline CDR1 and CDR2: SGHNT and YYREEE (reference sequence). Here the CDR3 reads CASSFQGNTEAFF. CDR3 bases: TGTGCCAGCAGCTTTCAGGGCAACACTGAAGCTTTCTTT.

This clonotype was seen ten or more times. The genes are TRBV5-1 and TRBJ2-3; D is uncertain. Germline V gene data show CDR1 as SGHRS and CDR2 as YFSETQ. This CDR3 is 15 amino acids long. V was shortened by 0 bases and J by 2 bases, with 10 bases between the two germline ends. This chain's CDR3 is CASSLGSRPTDTQYF. The CDR3 region has the DNA TGCGCCAGCAGCTTGGGTTCCCGCCCCACAGATACGCAGTATTTT.

This clonotype was counted ten times or more. The V gene is TRBV20-1, the J gene TRBJ1-1; D is unresolved. The V end lost 6 bases, the J end lost 5 bases, and 13 bases lay between the germline ends. The germline gives CDR1 DFQATT, CDR2 SNEGSKA (reference sequence). CDR3 length: 12 residues. The CDR3 DNA follows: TGCAGTGCGCCCTCACAGTTAACTGAAGCTTTCTTT. Its protein is CSAPSQLTEAFF.

Many counts were recorded for this clonotype. V and J are TRBV6-2 or TRBV6-3 and TRBJ2-1; 9 bases are a match to TRBD2. The V segment lost 2 bases and the J segment 1 base; nucleotides outside the gene matches: 6. The length of the CDR3 is 17 residues. Per germline, CDR1 MNHEY and CDR2 SVGEGT. CDR3 sequence reads: CASSYRSGGPSYNEQFF. For the CDR3, the DNA is TGTGCCAGCAGTTACAGGAGCGGGGGGCCATCCTACAATGAGCAGTTCTTC.

This clonotype came up many times. This chain joins TRBV24-1 and TRBJ1-2; weak D call: TRBD1 (6 bases). CDR3 length equals 17 residues. In germline, CDR1 is KGHDR, CDR2 SFDVKD. V was shortened by 1 base and J by 4 bases, with 18 bases between the two germline ends. The CDR3 DNA sequence: TGTGCCACCAGTGATTTCGCGGCCGCGACAGGTCCCTATGGCTACACCTTC. The encoded protein is CATSDFAAATGPYGYTF.

This clonotype was observed at least ten times. This chain connects TRBV20-1 to TRBJ1-5; 7 bases agree with TRBD1. CDR3 length equals 18 residues. Germline lookup yields CDR1 DFQATT and CDR2 SNEGSKA (reference sequence). V lost 0 bases to trimming and J lost 5 bases; unmatched junction nucleotides: 16. CDR3 amino acids: CSARDRQGGRWGDQPQHF. CDR3 sequence (DNA): TGCAGTGCTAGAGATAGGCAGGGGGGGCGCTGGGGCGATCAGCCCCAGCATTTT.

This clonotype has at least ten counts. V and J are TRBV20-1 and TRBJ2-7; the D gene is possibly TRBD1 (6 bases). This CDR3 region has 11 residues. Germline lookup yields CDR1 DFQATT and CDR2 SNEGSKA (reference sequence). V lost 8 bases and J lost 3, with 11 bases in between. The CDR3 nucleotides read TGCAGTATCCGGACAGACTACGAGCAGTACTTC. Encoded protein: CSIRTDYEQYF.

This clonotype was counted at least ten times. This chain connects TRBV12-3 or TRBV12-4 to TRBJ1-5, with TRBD1 identical over 7 bases. The CDR3 loop spans 14 amino acids. The junction had 9 bases not matched to a gene; V was cut back by 5 bases and J by 8 bases. The CDR3 DNA follows: TGTGCCAGCAGTCTCGCAGGGGGTTTAGAGCCCCAGCATTTT. Protein: CASSLAGGLEPQHF.

This clonotype was recorded many times. The V call is TRBV6-5, the J call TRBJ2-2, with 7 bases lining up with TRBD1. V dropped 4 bases and J dropped 6; count of bases not matched to a gene: 2. The CDR3 totals 13 residues. Germline V gene lookup returns CDR1 MNHEY and CDR2 SVGAGI. CDR3 in DNA: TGTGCCAGCAGTTTCGGGACAGCCGGGGAGCTGTTTTTT. This sequence encodes CASSFGTAGELFF.

This clonotype was detected many times. The chain has TRBV20-1 and TRBJ2-1, with D perhaps given as TRBD1 or TRBD2 (6 bases each). Trimming pared 6 bases from V and 7 bases from J, leaving 19 bases between. Germline V gives CDR1 DFQATT, CDR2 SNEGSKA (reference sequence). There are 14 residues in the CDR3. CDR3: CSATRRGAVNEQFF. Written as DNA, the CDR3 is TGCAGTGCCACCAGGAGGGGGGCCGTAAATGAGCAGTTCTTC.

The rearrangement joins TRBV13 to TRBJ2-1; 8 bases align to TRBD2. This CDR3 is built from 16 residues. After removal of 3 bases from V and 6 bases from J, the junction contained 10 bases not matched to a gene. Germline CDR1 PRHDT, CDR2 FYEKMQ (reference sequence). CDR3 nucleotide sequence: TGTGCCAGCAGCTTCCTTGCGGGGGGAGGGCCCAATGAGCAGTTCTTC. This codes for CASSFLAGGGPNEQFF.

This clonotype was found many times. The chain employs TRBV5-6 and TRBJ1-5; D unresolved. The V end was cut by 2 bases, the J end by 3 bases, with 9 bases between. Germline CDR1 reads SGHDT; CDR2 reads YYEEEE. The CDR3 covers 14 residues. In DNA form, the CDR3 reads TGTGCCAGCAGCTTCGGACTGATCAATCAGCCCCAGCATTTT. Amino acid sequence: CASSFGLINQPQHF.

In its sample, this clonotype was seen many times. The chain carries TRBV14 and TRBJ1-1, with 8 bases lining up with TRBD1. Trimming removed 0 bases from V and 3 bases from J; junction bases left unmatched: 12. Germline V lookup: CDR1 SGHDN, CDR2 FVKESK. There are 18 residues in the CDR3. The CDR3 sequence is CASSQDWQGARIYTEAFF. The CDR3 DNA sequence: TGTGCCAGCAGCCAAGATTGGCAGGGGGCGCGGATTTACACTGAAGCTTTCTTT.

This clonotype has a count of ten or more. This sequence joins TRBV11-2 and TRBJ2-3; TRBD2 might be the D (7 bases). The CDR3 has 15 amino acids. Per the germline V gene, CDR1 is SGHAT and CDR2 is FQNNGV. The V end was cut by 1 base, the J end by 5 bases, with 13 bases between. Here the CDR3 reads CASSLGAGARDTQYF. The CDR3 nucleotides are TGTGCCAGCAGCTTAGGCGCGGGGGCCCGAGATACGCAGTATTTT.

This clonotype occurred many times. The chain has TRBV7-9 and TRBJ1-1, with D possibly being TRBD1 (6 bases). Germline-derived CDR1 and CDR2 are SEHNR and FQNEAQ (reference sequence). This CDR3 is 13 amino acids long. Deletions cut 6 bases from V and 0 bases from J, with 8 bases between. CDR3 protein: CASRQGMNTEAFF. CDR3 sequence (DNA): TGTGCCAGCAGACAGGGTATGAACACTGAAGCTTTCTTT. Full variable domain (rest looked up from reference TRBV7-9 and TRBJ1-1): DTGVSQNPRHKITKRGQNVTFRCDPISEHNRLYWYRQTLGQGPEFLTYFQNEAQLEKSRLLSDRFSAERPKGSFSTLEIQRTEQGDSAMYLCASRQGMNTEAFFGQGTRLTVV.

This clonotype was found many times. The J gene is TRBJ2-1, the V gene TRBV5-1; TRBD2 matches at 10 bases. Germline CDR1 is SGHRS and CDR2 is YFSETQ. CDR3 length: 16 amino acids. With V trimmed by 0 bases and J by 3 bases, 3 bases remained unmatched. The CDR3 DNA reads as TGCGCCAGCAGCTTGGAAGGGACTAGCGTCTACAATGAGCAGTTCTTC. Encoded protein: CASSLEGTSVYNEQFF.

This clonotype was found many times. The chain recombines TRBV20-1 with TRBJ1-6; the D is unclear. Germline V gene lookup returns CDR1 DFQATT and CDR2 SNEGSKA (reference sequence). Trimming stripped 3 bases from V and 5 bases from J, with 8 bases between. This CDR3 comprises 13 residues. The CDR3 region has the DNA TGCAGTGCTAGGGGTGTGAATAATTCACCCCTCCACTTT. It encodes CSARGVNNSPLHF.

This clonotype was detected many times. CDR3 coding DNA: TGTGCCAGCAGCCAAATGAGGGGACAGCATTCACCCCTCCACTTT. Amino acid sequence: CASSQMRGQHSPLHF. The J gene is TRBJ1-6, the V gene TRBV14; 7 nucleotides match TRBD1. Looked up from germline, CDR1 is SGHDN and CDR2 is FVKESK. Germline trimming cut 2 bases from V and 8 bases from J; bases unmatched to any gene: 6. This CDR3 spans 15 amino acids.

This clonotype occurred many times. The chain employs TRBV2 and TRBJ1-2, with 10 positions matching TRBD1. The germline gives CDR1 SNHLY, CDR2 FYNNEI. V shed 5 bases, J shed 7 bases, and the junction held 7 bases outside the gene matches. The CDR3 extends over 14 amino acids. The CDR3 sequence is CASSPQTGGIGYTF. For the CDR3, the DNA is TGTGCCAGCAGTCCACAGACAGGGGGCATTGGCTACACCTTC. Variable domain in full (rest from reference TRBV2 and TRBJ1-2): EPEVTQTPSHQVTQMGQEVILRCVPISNHLYFYWYRQILGQKVEFLVSFYNNEISEKSEIFDDQFSVERPDGSNFTLKIRSTKLEDSAMYFCASSPQTGGIGYTFGSGTRLTVV.

Ten or more counts support this clonotype. This rearrangement joins TRBV20-1 to TRBJ2-7, with 8 bases aligning to TRBD2. The CDR3 sequence is 17 residues long. J was trimmed by 4 bases and V by 3 bases; bases with no gene match: 17. Germline CDR1 DFQATT, CDR2 SNEGSKA (reference sequence). The CDR3 region has the DNA TGCAGTGCTAGTTTCTTGGCACCCAGCGGGGGACTTTACGAGCAGTACTTC. The encoded protein is CSASFLAPSGGLYEQYF.